The TCR beta chain described here comes from a study of post-analysis software for immune sequencing data. Across the study: The disease courses spanned relapsing-remitting, secondary progressive and progressive-relapsing forms of multiple sclerosis. Study-wide results and limits: When patients were compared with controls, about five TRBV segments were more frequent, TRBV5-6, TRBV5-1 and TRBV20-1 among them. Under the F measure, samples that were prepared in one batch clustered strongly together. Normalized Chao1 diversity was significantly lower in multiple sclerosis patients than in controls.

This clonotype occurred a few times. What it binds is unknown. Included in the TCR beta cDNA libraries were unique molecular identifiers. There were roughly 0.9 to 10 million T cells, and 510,000 or so cDNA molecules came from them. Via MiXCR, TCRdb re-called the PCR reads, giving one row per CDR3 protein. Of hundreds of thousands of distinct CDR3 sequences listed, 30% are singletons. The CDR3 loop spans 13 amino acids. V was cut by 0 bases and J by 7 bases, with 7 bases left in between. CDR1 and CDR2 (germline): LGHDT, YNNKEL (reference sequence). The rearrangement joins TRBV3-1 to TRBJ2-4; D is unclear. The specimen sequenced was blood. This TCR derives from a girl aged 10-17 years with multiple sclerosis. CDR3 coding DNA: TGTGCCAGCAGCCAAGACCGAAATAACATTCAGTACTTC. Amino acid sequence: CASSQDRNNIQYF.